This T cell receptor beta chain was recovered during a study of blood T cell repertoires in COVID-19. Turning to the study itself: The cDNA or gDNA used as material had been derived from T cells, B-cell-depleted T cells, or PBMCs.

Authors' data handling: Reference gene primer amplification gave nucleated cell count estimates. Clones were sequenced by immunoSEQ multiplex PCR, and TCRdb holds only the in-frame ones, with some missing. The V and J calls and clone size were taken over from that table, and D and trimming were inferred from the DNA. This sample has 90,000 to 120,000 clones; roughly nine tenths occur once, and the top ten carry 4% to 6%. Germline CDR1 and CDR2: LGHDT and YNNKEL (reference sequence). V shed 3 bases and J shed 2 bases, with 13 bases lying between them. The CDR3 has 15 amino acids. The chain is built from TRBV3-1 (or the pseudogene TRBV3-2) and TRBJ1-2, with a weak D call TRBD1 (6 bases). The sequenced sample was peripheral blood. The clonotype comes from a man aged 40-49 years with active or convalescent COVID-19. CDR3 bases: TGTGCCAGCAGCCAGGGATACGGGACAAACTATGGCTACACCTTC. Translated, it gives CASSQGYGTNYGYTF.